The 3 T cell receptor beta chains in this list originate from one sample, sequenced in a study of blood T cell repertoires in COVID-19 (dated by TCRdb to the early 2020s). The library was prepared using the immunoSEQ multiplex PCR assay. TCRdb's version of the immuneACCESS table is confined to in-frame rearrangements and falls short of the full clone set. An unresolved V gene accounts for under half of the shortfall where checked; the remainder is of unknown origin. This sample lists 200,000 or so clones; around 81% were detected once. The ten biggest clones cover approximately 2.9% of the sample. Sequenced sample: peripheral blood. These TCRs come from a woman under 40 who had recovered from COVID-19.

The CDR3 sequence: CASSFAPGQETQYF. Here the CDR3 DNA reads TGTGCCAGCAGCTTCGCCCCCGGCCAAGAGACCCAGTACTTC. The gene calls are TRBV5-6 and TRBJ2-5; no reliable D call. The CDR3 consists of 14 residues. Germline CDR1 SGHDT, CDR2 YYEEEE. Trimming left V 2 bases short and J 1 base short, with 9 bases between.

V gene TRBV11-2 combines with J gene TRBJ2-1; TRBD1 agrees at 9 bases. Germline CDR1 is SGHAT and CDR2 is FQNNGV. V was clipped by 5 bases and J by 9 bases; unmatched bases: 8. The CDR3 has 14 amino acids. This CDR3 reads CASSDYRGRGEQFF. Written as DNA, the CDR3 is TGTGCCAGCAGCGACTACAGGGGGCGAGGTGAGCAGTTCTTC.

This sequence joins TRBV24-1 and TRBJ2-3, with TRBD2 matching 11 bases. V was clipped by 5 bases and J by 1 base; unmatched bases: 13. The CDR3 contains 19 residues. Per germline, CDR1 KGHDR and CDR2 SFDVKD. CDR3: CATSGWESSGRRGTDTQYF. The CDR3 coding sequence is TGTGCCACCAGTGGTTGGGAGTCTAGCGGGAGGAGAGGCACAGATACGCAGTATTTT.